This TCR beta chain was recovered during a study of shared clonotypes between healthy human individuals. Findings of the study overall: Several donors showed sharing of around 5.3% of naive CD4 clonotypes. Memory subsets generally showed lower estimated richness than naive subsets. Among donors, the sharing of clonotypes was expected to be influenced by sequencing depth.

This table comes from immunoSEQ multiplex PCR, and its TCRdb copy is limited to in-frame clones, with some not included. The sample includes some 2,500,000 clones, less than 95% seen only once; the top ten take 0.37%. As for this clone: No antigen is known for it.

Sequencing was carried out using naive CD4+ T cells from PBMCs. The subset here: CD45RA+ positively selected. The sequence was collected from a man younger than 35 in good health. Some clones in this sample may be carry-over from other donors' samples.

As DNA, the CDR3 is TGTGCCAGCAGCTATTCGAACAGGGGCGATCAGCCCCAGCATTTT. Translated, it gives CASSYSNRGDQPQHF. The chain couples TRBV5-6 to TRBJ1-5; TRBD1 aligns across 7 bases. CDR1 and CDR2 from the germline V gene are SGHDT and YYEEEE. This CDR3 region has 15 residues. V was clipped by 3 bases and J by 5 bases; unmatched bases: 8.